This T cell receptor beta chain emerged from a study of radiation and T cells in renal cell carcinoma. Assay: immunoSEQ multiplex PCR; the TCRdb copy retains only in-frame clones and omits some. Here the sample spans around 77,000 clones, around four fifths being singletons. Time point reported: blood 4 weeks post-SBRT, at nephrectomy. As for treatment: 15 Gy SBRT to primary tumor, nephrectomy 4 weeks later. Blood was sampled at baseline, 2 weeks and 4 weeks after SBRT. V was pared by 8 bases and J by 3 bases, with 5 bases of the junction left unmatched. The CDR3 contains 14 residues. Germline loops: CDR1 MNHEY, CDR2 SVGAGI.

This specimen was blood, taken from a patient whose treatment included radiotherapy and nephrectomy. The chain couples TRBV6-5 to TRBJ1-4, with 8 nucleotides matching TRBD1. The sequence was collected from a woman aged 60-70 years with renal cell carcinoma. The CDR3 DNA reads TGTGCCAGCGGAAACAGGGGGTCTAATGAAAAACTGTTTTTT. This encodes CASGNRGSNEKLFF.